The TCR beta chain described here comes from a study of blood T cell repertoires in COVID-19. Study-level background: Acute and convalescent COVID-19 samples came from the United States, Italy and Spain. Sample material is recorded as cDNA or gDNA derived from T cells, B-cell-depleted T cells, or PBMCs.

In the authors' workflow: For nucleated cells, counts were estimated from reference gene primer amplification. The assay was immunoSEQ multiplex PCR, and TCRdb's table has in-frame clones only and misses some. V, J and clone size were drawn from that table, and D and trimming were deduced from the DNA. In the table there are 250,000 to 350,000 clones, roughly 90% of which are singletons. V was clipped by 6 bases and J by 5 bases, with 10 bases between them. The CDR3 contains 12 residues. Germline V lookup: CDR1 MNHNY, CDR2 SVGAGI (reference sequence). Specimen: peripheral blood. The chain employs TRBV6-6 and TRBJ2-5; tentative D call: TRBD2 (5 bases). The receptor's source is an older woman with acute or convalescent COVID-19. The CDR3, as DNA: TGTGCCAGCAGCCTATCGGGGGAGACCCAGTACTTC. Translating gives CASSLSGETQYF.